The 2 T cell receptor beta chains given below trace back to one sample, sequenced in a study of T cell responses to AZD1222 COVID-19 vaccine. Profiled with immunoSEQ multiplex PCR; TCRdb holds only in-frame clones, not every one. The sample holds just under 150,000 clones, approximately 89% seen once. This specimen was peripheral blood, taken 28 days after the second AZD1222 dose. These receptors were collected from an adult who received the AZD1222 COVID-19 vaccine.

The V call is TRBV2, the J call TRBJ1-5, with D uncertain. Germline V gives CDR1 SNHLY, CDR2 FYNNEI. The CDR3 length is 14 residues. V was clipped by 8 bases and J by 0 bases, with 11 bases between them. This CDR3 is CASSASDSNQPQHF. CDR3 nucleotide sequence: TGTGCCAGCTCGGCCAGTGATAGCAATCAGCCCCAGCATTTT.

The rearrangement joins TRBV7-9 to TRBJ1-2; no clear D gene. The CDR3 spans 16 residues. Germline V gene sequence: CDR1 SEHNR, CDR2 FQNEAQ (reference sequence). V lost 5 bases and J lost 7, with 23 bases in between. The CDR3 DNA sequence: TGTGCCAGCAGCGAAGGAGGCTGGGTCCCAATCCGTGGCTACACCTTC. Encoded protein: CASSEGGWVPIRGYTF. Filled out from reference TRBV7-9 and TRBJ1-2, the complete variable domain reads DTGVSQNPRHKITKRGQNVTFRCDPISEHNRLYWYRQTLGQGPEFLTYFQNEAQLEKSRLLSDRFSAERPKGSFSTLEIQRTEQGDSAMYLCASSEGGWVPIRGYTFGSGTRLTVV.